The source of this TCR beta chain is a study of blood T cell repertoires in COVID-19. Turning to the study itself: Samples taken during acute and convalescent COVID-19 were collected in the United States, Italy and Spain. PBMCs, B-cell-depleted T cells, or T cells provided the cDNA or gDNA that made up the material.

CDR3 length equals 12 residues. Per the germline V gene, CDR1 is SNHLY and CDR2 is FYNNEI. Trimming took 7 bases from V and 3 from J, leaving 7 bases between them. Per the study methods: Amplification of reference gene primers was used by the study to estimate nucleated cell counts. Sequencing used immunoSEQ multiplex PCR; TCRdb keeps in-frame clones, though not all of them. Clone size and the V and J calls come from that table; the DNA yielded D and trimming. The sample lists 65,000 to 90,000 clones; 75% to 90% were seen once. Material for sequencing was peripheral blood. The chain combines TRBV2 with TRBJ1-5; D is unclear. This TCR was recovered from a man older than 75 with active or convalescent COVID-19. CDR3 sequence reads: CASTNSNQPQHF. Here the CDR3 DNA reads TGTGCCAGCACTAACTCCAATCAGCCCCAGCATTTT.